The 10 T cell receptor beta chains reported below all come from one sample, sequenced in a study of human T cells and chemical hapten exposure. One entry per CDR3 protein, called by TCRdb with MiXCR from the 5' RACE reads. This table holds 120,000 to 150,000 distinct CDR3 sequences, 3.5% to 5% found once. The total RNA was obtained from whole blood that was not fractionated. These receptors originate from a female donor in good health.

This clonotype has more than one count but fewer than ten. The gene calls are TRBV29-1 and TRBJ2-3; maybe TRBD2 (6 bases). Germline V CDR1 and CDR2: SQVTM, ANQGSEA. The CDR3 has 14 amino acids. Trimming removed 5 bases at V and 0 bases at J, with 12 bases between. The CDR3: CSVRDSGSTDTQYF. CDR3 DNA: TGCAGCGTTCGGGACTCAGGTAGCACAGATACGCAGTATTTT.

This clonotype was counted between two and nine times. The CDR3 protein is CSAPRQAFGQPQHF. CDR3 bases: TGCAGTGCCCCTCGACAGGCCTTCGGGCAGCCCCAGCATTTT. The chain employs TRBV20-1 and TRBJ1-5, with D maybe TRBD1 (6 bases). The CDR3 is 14 residues long. CDR1 and CDR2 from the germline V gene are DFQATT and SNEGSKA (reference sequence). The V end was cut by 6 bases, the J end by 7 bases, with 19 bases between.

This clonotype was counted ten times or more. In DNA form, the CDR3 reads TGTGCCAGCAGCTTTTCGCAGACCCAGTACTTC. Amino acid sequence: CASSFSQTQYF. This chain joins TRBV11-2 and TRBJ2-5; D gene unclear. CDR1 and CDR2 from the germline V gene are SGHAT and FQNNGV. V was shortened by 3 bases and J by 6 bases, with 5 bases between the two germline ends. The length of the CDR3 is 11 residues.

Many counts were recorded for this clonotype. The chain joins TRBV7-2 to TRBJ2-3; tentatively, D is TRBD2 (6 bases). Between the trimmed V and J ends, which lost 5 bases and 2 bases, there was a span of 8 bases. The CDR3 has 13 residues. Germline V gene lookup returns CDR1 SGHTA and CDR2 FQGNSA. The CDR3 spells CASSRDSTDTQYF. The DNA for the CDR3 is TGTGCCAGCAGCCGGGACTCCACAGATACGCAGTATTTT.

The sample holds many counts of this clonotype. The genes are TRBV10-3 and TRBJ2-5, with D tentatively TRBD1 or TRBD2 (5 bases each). Germline V gene sequence: CDR1 ENHRY, CDR2 SYGVKD. The CDR3 is 14 amino acids. With 2 bases removed from V and 3 bases from J, the gap between germline ends came to 10 bases. The CDR3 protein is CAISEGDPKETQYF. The CDR3 nucleotides are TGTGCCATCAGTGAGGGGGACCCTAAAGAGACCCAGTACTTC.

This rearrangement joins TRBV13 to TRBJ1-1, with D possibly TRBD1 on 5 matching bases. This CDR3 region has 12 residues. Germline V CDR1 and CDR2: PRHDT, FYEKMQ (reference sequence). V was clipped by 5 bases and J by 4 bases, with 8 bases between them. In DNA form, the CDR3 reads TGTGCCAGCAGCCACGGGGGCACTGAAGCTTTCTTT. Translated, it gives CASSHGGTEAFF. The full variable domain, completed using reference TRBV13 and TRBJ1-1, is AAGVIQSPRHLIKEKRETATLKCYPIPRHDTVYWYQQGPGQDPQFLISFYEKMQSDKGSIPDRFSAQQFSDYHSELNMSSLELGDSALYFCASSHGGTEAFFGQGTRLTVV.

This clonotype has ten or more counts. V gene TRBV5-6 combines with J gene TRBJ1-1, with unresolved D. CDR1 is SGHDT, CDR2 YYEEEE, per germline. The V end lost 3 bases, the J end lost 4 bases, and 16 bases lay between the germline ends. The CDR3 contains 15 residues. The CDR3 reads CASSSRRVPGTEAFF. The CDR3 nucleotides read TGTGCCAGCAGCTCCAGGAGGGTGCCAGGCACTGAAGCTTTCTTT.

Here the CDR3 reads CASSHRGSEVEQFF. The CDR3 bases are TGTGCCAGTAGTCACCGGGGTTCGGAGGTTGAGCAGTTCTTC. The chain is built from TRBV19 and TRBJ2-1; the D gene is possibly TRBD2 (5 bases). Per germline, CDR1 LNHDA and CDR2 SQIVND (reference sequence). The ends were cut back, 5 bases at V and 9 bases at J, with 17 bases in the middle. The CDR3 loop spans 14 amino acids.

This clonotype was seen many times. CDR3 loop: CSASSLAGSGNEQFF. The CDR3 DNA reads as TGCAGTGCTAGTTCGCTAGCGGGGTCAGGCAATGAGCAGTTCTTC. The chain uses TRBV20-1 and TRBJ2-1; 9 bases agree with TRBD2. The CDR3 has 15 residues. The V segment lost 3 bases and the J segment 6 bases; nucleotides outside the gene matches: 9. Germline lookup yields CDR1 DFQATT and CDR2 SNEGSKA (reference sequence).

This clonotype was counted once. A much larger clone lies a single base off, so this may be a read error. This likely comes from a read error, as the CDR3 has no conserved phenylalanine or tryptophan at its end. This chain links TRBV6-1 with TRBJ2-3; no reliable D call. Looked up from germline, CDR1 is MNHNS and CDR2 is SASEGT. Trimming cost V 0 bases and J 3 bases, with 10 bases left between them. The CDR3 covers 15 residues. The CDR3 DNA follows: TGTGCCAGCAGTGAAGCCGGGCAGTATACAGATACGCAGTATTAT. Its protein is CASSEAGQYTDTQYY.